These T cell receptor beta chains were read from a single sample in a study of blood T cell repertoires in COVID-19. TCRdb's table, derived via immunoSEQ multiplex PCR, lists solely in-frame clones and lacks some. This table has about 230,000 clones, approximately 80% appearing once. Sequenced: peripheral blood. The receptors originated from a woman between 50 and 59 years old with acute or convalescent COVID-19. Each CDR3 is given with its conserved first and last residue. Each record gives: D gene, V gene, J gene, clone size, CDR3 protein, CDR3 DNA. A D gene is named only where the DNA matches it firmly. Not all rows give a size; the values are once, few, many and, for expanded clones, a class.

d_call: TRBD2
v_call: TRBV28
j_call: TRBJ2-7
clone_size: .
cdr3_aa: CASSTPGGSDAYEQYF
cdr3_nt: TGTGCCAGCAGTACCCCGGGGGGTAGCGATGCCTACGAGCAGTACTTC

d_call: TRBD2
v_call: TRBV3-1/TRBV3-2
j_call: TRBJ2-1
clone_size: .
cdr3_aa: CASSQEEVAGAYNEQFF
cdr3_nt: TGTGCCAGCAGCCAAGAGGAAGTAGCGGGAGCCTACAATGAGCAGTTCTTC

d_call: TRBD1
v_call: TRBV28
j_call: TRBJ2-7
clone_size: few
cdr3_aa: CASSRQGGQYF
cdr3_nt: TGTGCCAGCAGTCGACAGGGCGGGCAGTACTTC

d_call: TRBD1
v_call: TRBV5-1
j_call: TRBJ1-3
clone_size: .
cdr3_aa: CASSFSQGANTIYF
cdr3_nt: TGCGCCAGCAGCTTTTCACAGGGGGCAAACACCATATATTTT

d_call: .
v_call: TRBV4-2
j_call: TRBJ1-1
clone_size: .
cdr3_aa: CASSQDRGGRGGEAFF
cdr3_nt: TGTGCCAGCAGCCAAGATAGGGGGGGCAGGGGAGGTGAAGCTTTCTTT

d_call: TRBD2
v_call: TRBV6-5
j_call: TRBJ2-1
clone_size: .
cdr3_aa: CASRPLAGFFNEQFF
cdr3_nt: TGTGCCAGCAGACCTCTAGCGGGATTCTTCAATGAGCAGTTCTTC

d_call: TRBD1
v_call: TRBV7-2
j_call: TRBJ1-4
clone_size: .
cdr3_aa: CASSLAPGQRNEKLFF
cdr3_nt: TGTGCCAGCAGCTTAGCGCCGGGACAGCGGAATGAAAAACTGTTTTTT

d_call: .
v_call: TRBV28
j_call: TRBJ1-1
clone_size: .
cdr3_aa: CASTPVGGTEAFF
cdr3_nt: TGTGCCAGCACCCCAGTGGGGGGCACTGAAGCTTTCTTT

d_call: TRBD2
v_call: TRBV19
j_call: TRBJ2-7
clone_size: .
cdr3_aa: CASSTPGGTSGGHYEQYF
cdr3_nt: TGTGCCAGTAGTACGCCTGGCGGGACTAGCGGGGGCCACTACGAGCAGTACTTC

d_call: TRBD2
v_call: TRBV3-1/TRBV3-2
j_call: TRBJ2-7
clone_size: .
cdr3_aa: CASSQAFSGRANYEQYF
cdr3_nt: TGTGCCAGCAGCCAAGCCTTCAGCGGGAGGGCCAATTACGAGCAGTACTTC

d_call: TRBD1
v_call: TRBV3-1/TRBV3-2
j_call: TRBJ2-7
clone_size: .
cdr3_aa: CASSFATDRYEQYF
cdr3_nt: TGTGCCAGCAGCTTCGCGACGGACAGGTACGAGCAGTACTTC

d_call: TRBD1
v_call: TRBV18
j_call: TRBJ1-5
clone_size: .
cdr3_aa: CASSPRRGDNQPQHF
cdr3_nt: TGTGCCAGCTCACCCCGCAGGGGGGACAATCAGCCCCAGCATTTT

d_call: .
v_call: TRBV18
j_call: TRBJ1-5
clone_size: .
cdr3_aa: CASSQTSGGGNQPQHF
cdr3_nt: TGTGCCAGCTCGCAGACCTCTGGGGGCGGCAATCAGCCCCAGCATTTT

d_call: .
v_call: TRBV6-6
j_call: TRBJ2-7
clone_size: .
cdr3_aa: CASSYLRPGENEQYF
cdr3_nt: TGTGCCAGCAGTTATCTACGTCCGGGGGAGAACGAGCAGTACTTC

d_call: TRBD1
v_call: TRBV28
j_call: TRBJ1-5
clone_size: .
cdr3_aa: CASSHGTGGPQHF
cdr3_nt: TGTGCCAGCAGCCACGGGACAGGCGGGCCCCAGCATTTT

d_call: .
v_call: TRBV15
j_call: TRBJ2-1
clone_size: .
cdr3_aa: CATSRTESNEQFF
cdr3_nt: TGTGCCACCAGCAGGACAGAAAGCAATGAGCAGTTCTTC

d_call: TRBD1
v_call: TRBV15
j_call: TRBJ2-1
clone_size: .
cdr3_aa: CATSLWDRGEYEQFF
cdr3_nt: TGTGCCACCAGCCTTTGGGACAGGGGGGAGTATGAGCAGTTCTTC

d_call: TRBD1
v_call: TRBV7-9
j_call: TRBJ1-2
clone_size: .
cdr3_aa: CASSEPDRVAGYTF
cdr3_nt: TGTGCCAGCAGCGAGCCTGACAGGGTGGCTGGCTACACCTTC

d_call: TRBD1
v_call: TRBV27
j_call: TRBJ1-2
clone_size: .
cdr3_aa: CASSPSGTGGYGYTF
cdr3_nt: TGTGCCAGCAGCCCTTCCGGGACAGGGGGCTATGGCTACACCTTC

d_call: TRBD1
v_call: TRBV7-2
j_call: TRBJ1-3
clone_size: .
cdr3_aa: CASSLVDRGNTIYF
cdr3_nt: TGTGCCAGCAGCTTAGTGGACAGGGGAAACACCATATATTTT

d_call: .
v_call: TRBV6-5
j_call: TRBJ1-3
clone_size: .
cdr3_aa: CASSSPKGNTIYF
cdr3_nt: TGTGCCAGCAGTTCCCCTAAAGGAAACACCATATATTTT

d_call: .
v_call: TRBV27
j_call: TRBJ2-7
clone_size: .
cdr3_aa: CASSLGTSKTYEQYF
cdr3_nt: TGTGCCAGCAGTTTAGGGACAAGCAAGACCTACGAGCAGTACTTC

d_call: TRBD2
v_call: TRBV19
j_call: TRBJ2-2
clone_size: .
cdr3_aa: CAIGRLAGDTGELFF
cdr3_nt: TGTGCCATAGGGAGACTAGCGGGAGACACCGGGGAGCTGTTTTTT

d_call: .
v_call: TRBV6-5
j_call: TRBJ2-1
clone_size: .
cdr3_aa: CASTHGVNEQFF
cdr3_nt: TGTGCCAGCACCCATGGAGTGAATGAGCAGTTCTTC

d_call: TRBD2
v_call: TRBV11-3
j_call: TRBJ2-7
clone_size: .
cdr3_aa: CASSFLPGLAYEQYF
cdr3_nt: TGTGCCAGCAGCTTTCTCCCGGGACTAGCCTACGAGCAGTACTTC

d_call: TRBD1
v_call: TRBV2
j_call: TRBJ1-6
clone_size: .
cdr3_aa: CASSLDREVSPLHF
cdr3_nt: TGTGCCAGCAGCTTGGACAGGGAGGTCTCACCCCTCCACTTT

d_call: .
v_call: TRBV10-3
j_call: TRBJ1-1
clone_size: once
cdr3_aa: CAIGLGATDTEAFF
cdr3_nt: TGTGCCATCGGGCTGGGGGCAACTGACACTGAAGCTTTCTTT

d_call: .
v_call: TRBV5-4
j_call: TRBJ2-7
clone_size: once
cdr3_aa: CASSPVPVYEQYF
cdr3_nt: TGTGCCAGCAGCCCTGTCCCGGTTTACGAGCAGTACTTC

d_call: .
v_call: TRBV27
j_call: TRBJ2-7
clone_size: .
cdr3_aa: CASSLSIDRYEQYF
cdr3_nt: TGTGCCAGCAGTTTATCAATCGACAGATACGAGCAGTACTTC

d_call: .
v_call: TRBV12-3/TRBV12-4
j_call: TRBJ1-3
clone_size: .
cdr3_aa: CATTGSGNTIYF
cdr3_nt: TGTGCCACCACAGGTTCTGGAAACACCATATATTTT

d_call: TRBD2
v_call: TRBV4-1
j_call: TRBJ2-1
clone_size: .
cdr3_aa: CASSQVPSGSAYNEQFF
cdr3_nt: TGCGCCAGCAGCCAAGTACCTAGCGGGAGCGCCTACAATGAGCAGTTCTTC

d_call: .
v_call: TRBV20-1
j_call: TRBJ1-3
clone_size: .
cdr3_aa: CSARDLNTIYF
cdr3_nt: TGCAGTGCTAGAGACTTAAACACCATATATTTT

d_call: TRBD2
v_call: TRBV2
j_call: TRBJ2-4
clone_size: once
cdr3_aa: CASSIAGAKNIQYF
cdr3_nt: TGTGCCAGCAGTATAGCGGGAGCCAAAAACATTCAGTACTTC

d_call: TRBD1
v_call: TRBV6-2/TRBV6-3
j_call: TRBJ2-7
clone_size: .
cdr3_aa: CASSLTGAYEQYF
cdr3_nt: TGTGCCAGCAGTTTGACAGGGGCCTACGAGCAGTACTTC

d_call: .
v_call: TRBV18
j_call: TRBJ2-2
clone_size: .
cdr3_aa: CASSPNSPTVGNHGELFF
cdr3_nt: TGTGCCAGCTCTCCAAACAGCCCGACGGTCGGTAACCACGGGGAGCTGTTTTTT